This TCR beta chain was captured by sequencing in a study of spatial heterogeneity in lung cancer. Study context: Sequencing consistently turned up more beta-chain sequences than alpha-chain sequences.

TCRdb independently ran MiXCR on the 5' RACE reads; one entry per CDR3 protein. The sample includes around 89,000 distinct CDR3 sequences, more than 10% of them seen just once. V shed 0 bases and J shed 7 bases, with 6 bases lying between them. The CDR3 totals 13 residues. Germline V gene lookup returns CDR1 KGHDR and CDR2 SFDVKD. The time point was: sample taken at primary tumor resection. The cohort: about 79 early-stage, untreated non-small cell lung cancer patients. The V and J genes are TRBV24-1 and TRBJ1-5; D remains unclear. This specimen consisted of PBMCs, obtained at surgery. The TCR sequence derives from a male donor with early-stage non-small cell lung cancer. The CDR3 sequence: CATSDLWGQPQHF. The DNA of the CDR3 is TGTGCCACCAGTGATTTGTGGGGACAGCCCCAGCATTTT.